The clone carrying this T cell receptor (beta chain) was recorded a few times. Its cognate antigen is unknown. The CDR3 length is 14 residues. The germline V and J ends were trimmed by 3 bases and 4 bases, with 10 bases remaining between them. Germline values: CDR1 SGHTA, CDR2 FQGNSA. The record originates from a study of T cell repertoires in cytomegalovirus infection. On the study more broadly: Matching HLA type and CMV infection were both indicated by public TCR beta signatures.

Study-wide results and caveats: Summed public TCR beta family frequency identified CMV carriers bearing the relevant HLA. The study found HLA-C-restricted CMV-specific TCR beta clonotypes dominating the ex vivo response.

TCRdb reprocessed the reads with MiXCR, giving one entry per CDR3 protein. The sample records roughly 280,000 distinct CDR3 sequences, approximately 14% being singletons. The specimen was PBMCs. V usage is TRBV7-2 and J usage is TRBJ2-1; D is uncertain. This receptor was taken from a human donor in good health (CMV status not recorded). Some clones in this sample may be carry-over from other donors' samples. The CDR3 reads CASSFGSGYNEQFF. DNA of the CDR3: TGTGCCAGCAGCTTTGGGTCGGGTTACAATGAGCAGTTCTTC.